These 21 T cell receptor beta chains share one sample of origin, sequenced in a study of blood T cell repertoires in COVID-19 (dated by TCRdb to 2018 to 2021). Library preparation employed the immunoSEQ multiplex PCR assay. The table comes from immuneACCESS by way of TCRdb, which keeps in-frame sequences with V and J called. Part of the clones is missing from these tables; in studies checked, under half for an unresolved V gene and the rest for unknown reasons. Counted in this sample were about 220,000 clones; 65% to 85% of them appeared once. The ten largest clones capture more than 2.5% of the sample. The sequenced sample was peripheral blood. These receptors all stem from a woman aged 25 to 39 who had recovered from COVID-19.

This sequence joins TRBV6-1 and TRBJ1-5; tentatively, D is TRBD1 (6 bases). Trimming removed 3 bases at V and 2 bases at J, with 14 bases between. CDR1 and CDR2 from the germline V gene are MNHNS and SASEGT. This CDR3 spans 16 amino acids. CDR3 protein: CASSDVTGAGNQPQHF. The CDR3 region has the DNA TGTGCCAGCAGTGACGTGACAGGAGCTGGCAATCAGCCCCAGCATTTT.

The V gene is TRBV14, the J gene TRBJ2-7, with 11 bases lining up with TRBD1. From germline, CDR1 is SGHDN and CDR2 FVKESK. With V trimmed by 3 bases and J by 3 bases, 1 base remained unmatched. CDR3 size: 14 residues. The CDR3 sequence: CASSQGTGGYEQYF. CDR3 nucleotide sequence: TGTGCCAGCAGCCAGGGGACAGGGGGCTACGAGCAGTACTTC. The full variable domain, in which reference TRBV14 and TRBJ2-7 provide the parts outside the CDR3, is EAGVTQFPSHSVIEKGQTVTLRCDPISGHDNLYWYRRVMGKEIKFLLHFVKESKQDESGMPNNRFLAERTGGTYSTLKVQPAELEDSGVYFCASSQGTGGYEQYFGPGTRLTVT.

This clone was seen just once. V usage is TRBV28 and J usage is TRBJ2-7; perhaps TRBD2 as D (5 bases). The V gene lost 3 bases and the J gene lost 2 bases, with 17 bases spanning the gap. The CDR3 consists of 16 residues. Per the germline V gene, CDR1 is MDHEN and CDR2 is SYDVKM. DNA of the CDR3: TGTGCCAGCAGTTTTATTAGCGCTAGTTCCCCCTACGAGCAGTACTTC. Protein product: CASSFISASSPYEQYF.

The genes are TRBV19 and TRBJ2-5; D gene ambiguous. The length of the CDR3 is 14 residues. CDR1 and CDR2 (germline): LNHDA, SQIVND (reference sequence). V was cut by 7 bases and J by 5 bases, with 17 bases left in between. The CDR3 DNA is TGTGCCAGTAACCCCACAGAACAATATGAGACCCAGTACTTC. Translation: CASNPTEQYETQYF.

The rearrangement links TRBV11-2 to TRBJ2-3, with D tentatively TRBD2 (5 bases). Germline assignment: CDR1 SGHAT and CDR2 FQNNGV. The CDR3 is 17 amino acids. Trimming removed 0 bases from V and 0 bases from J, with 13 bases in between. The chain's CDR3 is CASSLDLPRASTDTQYF. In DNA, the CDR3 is TGTGCCAGCAGCTTAGATTTACCGCGGGCCAGCACAGATACGCAGTATTTT.

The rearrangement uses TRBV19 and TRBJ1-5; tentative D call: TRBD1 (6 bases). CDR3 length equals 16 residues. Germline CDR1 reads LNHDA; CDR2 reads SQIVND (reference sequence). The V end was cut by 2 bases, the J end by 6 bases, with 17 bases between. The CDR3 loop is CASSISGTRVVQPQHF. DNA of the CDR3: TGTGCCAGTAGTATATCGGGGACAAGGGTAGTTCAGCCCCAGCATTTT.

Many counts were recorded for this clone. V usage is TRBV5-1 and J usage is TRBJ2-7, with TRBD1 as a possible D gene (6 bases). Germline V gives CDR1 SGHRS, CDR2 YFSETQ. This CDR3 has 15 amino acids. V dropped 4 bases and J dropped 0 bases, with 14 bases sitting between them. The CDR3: CASSLTGPSSYEQYF. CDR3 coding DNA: TGCGCCAGCAGCCTTACAGGGCCGAGCTCCTACGAGCAGTACTTC.

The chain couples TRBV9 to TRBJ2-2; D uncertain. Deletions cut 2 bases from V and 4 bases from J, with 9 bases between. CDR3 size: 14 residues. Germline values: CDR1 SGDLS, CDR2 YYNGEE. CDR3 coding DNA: TGTGCCAGCAGCGTTGTAAGAGGCACCGGGGAGCTGTTTTTT. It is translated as CASSVVRGTGELFF.

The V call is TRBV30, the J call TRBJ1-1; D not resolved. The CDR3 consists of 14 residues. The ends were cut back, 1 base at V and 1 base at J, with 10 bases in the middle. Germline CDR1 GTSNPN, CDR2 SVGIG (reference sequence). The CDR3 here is CAWSDGGKNTEAFF. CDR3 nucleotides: TGTGCCTGGAGTGATGGCGGCAAGAACACTGAAGCTTTCTTT. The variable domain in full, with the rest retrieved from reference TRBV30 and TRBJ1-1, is SQTIHQWPATLVQPVGSPLSLECTVEGTSNPNLYWYRQAAGRGLQLLFYSVGIGQISSEVPQNLSASRPQDRQFILSSKKLLLSDSGFYLCAWSDGGKNTEAFFGQGTRLTVV.

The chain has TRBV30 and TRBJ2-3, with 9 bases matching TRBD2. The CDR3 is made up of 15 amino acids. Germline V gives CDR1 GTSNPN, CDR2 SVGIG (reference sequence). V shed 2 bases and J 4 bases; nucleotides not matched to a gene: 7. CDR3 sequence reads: CAWSPGLATSDTQYF. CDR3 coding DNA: TGTGCCTGGAGTCCTGGACTAGCGACCTCAGATACGCAGTATTTT.

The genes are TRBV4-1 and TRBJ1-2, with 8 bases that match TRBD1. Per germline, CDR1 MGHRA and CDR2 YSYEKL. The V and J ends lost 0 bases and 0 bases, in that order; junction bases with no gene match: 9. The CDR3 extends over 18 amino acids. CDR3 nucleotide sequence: TGCGCCAGCAGCCAAGAGGCGCCAGGGGGCCCAGCTAACTATGGCTACACCTTC. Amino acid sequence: CASSQEAPGGPANYGYTF.

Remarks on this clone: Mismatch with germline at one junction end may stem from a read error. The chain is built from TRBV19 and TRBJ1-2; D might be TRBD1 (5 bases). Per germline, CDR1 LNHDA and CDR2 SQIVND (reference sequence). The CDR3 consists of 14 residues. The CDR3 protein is CASTIRTGSYGYTF. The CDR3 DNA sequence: TGTGCCAGTACTATACGTACAGGAAGTTATGGCTACACCTTC.

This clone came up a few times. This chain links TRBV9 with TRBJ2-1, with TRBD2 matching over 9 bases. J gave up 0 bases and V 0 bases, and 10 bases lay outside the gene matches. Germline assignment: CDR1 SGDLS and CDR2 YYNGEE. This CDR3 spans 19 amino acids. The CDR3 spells CASSVAATSGMSSYNEQFF. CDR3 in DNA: TGTGCCAGCAGCGTAGCTGCGACTAGCGGCATGAGCTCCTACAATGAGCAGTTCTTC.

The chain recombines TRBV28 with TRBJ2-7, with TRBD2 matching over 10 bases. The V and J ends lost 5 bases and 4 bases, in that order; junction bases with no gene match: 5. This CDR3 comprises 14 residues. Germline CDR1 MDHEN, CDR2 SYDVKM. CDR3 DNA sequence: TGTGCCAGCAGTATCCGGACTAGCGGATACGAGCAGTACTTC. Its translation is CASSIRTSGYEQYF.

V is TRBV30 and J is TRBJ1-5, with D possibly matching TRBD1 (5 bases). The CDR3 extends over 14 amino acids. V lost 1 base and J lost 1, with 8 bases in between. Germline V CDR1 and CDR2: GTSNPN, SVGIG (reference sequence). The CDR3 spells CAWSGGRSNQPQHF. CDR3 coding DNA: TGTGCCTGGAGTGGGGGCAGAAGCAATCAGCCCCAGCATTTT.

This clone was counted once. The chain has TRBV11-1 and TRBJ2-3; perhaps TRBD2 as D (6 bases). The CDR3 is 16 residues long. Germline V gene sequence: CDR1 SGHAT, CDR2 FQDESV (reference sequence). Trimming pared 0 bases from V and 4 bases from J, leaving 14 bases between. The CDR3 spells CASSLATSRLADTQYF. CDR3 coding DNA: TGTGCCAGCAGCTTAGCCACTAGCAGACTTGCAGATACGCAGTATTTT.

The CDR3 loop reads CASSLAPSSYEQYF. DNA of the CDR3: TGTGCCAGCAGCTTGGCCCCTAGCTCCTACGAGCAGTACTTC. The gene calls are TRBV5-6 and TRBJ2-7; D not resolved. In germline, CDR1 is SGHDT, CDR2 YYEEEE. The CDR3 length is 14 residues. V was clipped by 0 bases and J by 0 bases, with 7 bases between them.

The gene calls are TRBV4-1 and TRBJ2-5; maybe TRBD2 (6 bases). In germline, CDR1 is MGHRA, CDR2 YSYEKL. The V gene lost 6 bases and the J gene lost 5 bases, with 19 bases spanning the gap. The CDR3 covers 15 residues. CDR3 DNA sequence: TGCGCCAGCAGGGAGGGCGGAGGAGAAGGGGAGACCCAGTACTTC. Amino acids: CASREGGGEGETQYF.

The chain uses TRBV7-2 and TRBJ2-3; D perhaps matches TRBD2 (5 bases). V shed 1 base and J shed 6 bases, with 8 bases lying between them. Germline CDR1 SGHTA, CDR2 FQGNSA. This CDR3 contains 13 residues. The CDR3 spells CASSLEREDTQYF. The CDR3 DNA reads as TGTGCCAGCAGCTTAGAGAGGGAGGATACGCAGTATTTT.

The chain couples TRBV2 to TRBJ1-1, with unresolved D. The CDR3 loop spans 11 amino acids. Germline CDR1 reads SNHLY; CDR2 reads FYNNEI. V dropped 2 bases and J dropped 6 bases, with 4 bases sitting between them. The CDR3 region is CASSEISEAFF. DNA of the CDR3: TGTGCCAGCAGTGAAATCTCTGAAGCTTTCTTT.

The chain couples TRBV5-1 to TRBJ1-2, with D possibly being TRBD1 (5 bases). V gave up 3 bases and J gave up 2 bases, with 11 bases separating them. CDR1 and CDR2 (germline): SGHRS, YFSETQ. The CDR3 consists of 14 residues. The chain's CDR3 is CASSSRTQNYGYTF. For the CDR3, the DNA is TGCGCCAGCAGCTCCCGGACACAGAACTATGGCTACACCTTC.